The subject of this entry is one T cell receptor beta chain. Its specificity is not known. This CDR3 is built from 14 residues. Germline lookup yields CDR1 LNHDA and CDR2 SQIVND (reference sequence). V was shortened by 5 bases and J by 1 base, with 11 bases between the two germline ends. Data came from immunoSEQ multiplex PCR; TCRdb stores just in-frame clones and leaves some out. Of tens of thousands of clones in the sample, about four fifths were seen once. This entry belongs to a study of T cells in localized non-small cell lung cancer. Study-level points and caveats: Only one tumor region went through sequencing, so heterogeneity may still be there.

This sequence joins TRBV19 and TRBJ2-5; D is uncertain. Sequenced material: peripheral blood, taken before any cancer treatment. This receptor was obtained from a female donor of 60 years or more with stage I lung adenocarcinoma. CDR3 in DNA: TGTGCCAGTAGTGTTAGGCACGTCCAAGAGACCCAGTACTTC. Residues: CASSVRHVQETQYF. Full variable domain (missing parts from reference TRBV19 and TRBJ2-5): DGGITQSPKYLFRKEGQNVTLSCEQNLNHDAMYWYRQDPGQGLRLIYYSQIVNDFQKGDIAEGYSVSREKKESFPLTVTSAQKNPTAFYLCASSVRHVQETQYFGPGTRLLVL.